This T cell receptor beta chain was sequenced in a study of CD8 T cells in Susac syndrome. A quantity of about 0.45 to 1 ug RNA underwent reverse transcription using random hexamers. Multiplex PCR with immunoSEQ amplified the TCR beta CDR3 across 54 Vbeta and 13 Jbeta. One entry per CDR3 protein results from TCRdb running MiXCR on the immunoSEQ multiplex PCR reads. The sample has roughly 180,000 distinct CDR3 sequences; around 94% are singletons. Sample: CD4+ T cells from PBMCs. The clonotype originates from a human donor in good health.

CDR3 sequence reads: CASSPPVGYEQYF. In nucleotides, the CDR3 is TGTGCCAGCTCACCACCCGTCGGGTACGAGCAGTACTTC. The chain is built from TRBV18 and TRBJ2-7; D call uncertain. This CDR3 has 13 residues. V was shortened by 0 bases and J by 4 bases, with 7 bases between the two germline ends. In germline, CDR1 is KGHSH, CDR2 LQKENI.